The present TCR beta chain was sequenced within a study of blood T cell repertoires in COVID-19. The wider study: The study drew acute and convalescent COVID-19 samples from the United States, Italy and Spain.

This study enrolled people aged 18 to 89 from roughly 24 US geographic areas. Cohorts were assigned according to the clinical history that participants reported. The CDR3 consists of 14 residues. The germline CDR1 and CDR2 sequences are MNHEY and SMNVEV (reference sequence). V gave up 8 bases and J gave up 4 bases, with 14 bases separating them. Method: immunoSEQ multiplex PCR; TCRdb's copy keeps in-frame clones and lacks some. The table has a few hundred thousand clones, approximately 83% seen once. The rearrangement uses TRBV27 and TRBJ2-2; D gene ambiguous. The specimen sequenced was PBMCs or T cells enriched from blood (not recorded which). The TCR originated in a woman in her thirties or forties with acute COVID-19. Here the CDR3 DNA reads TGTGCCAGCGGAAATTACTCGGGCACCGGGGAGCTGTTTTTT. Residues: CASGNYSGTGELFF.